What follows are 3 T cell receptor beta chains derived from one specimen sequenced in a study of blood T cell repertoires in COVID-19. TCRdb's copy holds only in-frame clones and misses some; the assay was immunoSEQ multiplex PCR. The repertoire holds 120,000 to 150,000 clones, 87% seen once, with 0.75% to 0.95% in the top ten. Source material: peripheral blood. The receptors stem from a woman between 45 and 60 years old with acute or convalescent COVID-19.

This clone came up a few times. This chain uses TRBV6-5 with TRBJ1-2; 7 bases line up with TRBD1. This CDR3 is built from 15 residues. Unmatched junction bases numbered 14, after V lost 5 bases and J lost 8 bases. Germline V CDR1 and CDR2: MNHEY, SVGAGI. CDR3 loop: CASSIQTGRKNGYTF. The CDR3 bases are TGTGCCAGCAGTATACAGACAGGGCGAAAAAACGGCTACACCTTC.

This clone was seen only once. V usage is TRBV28 and J usage is TRBJ1-4; 9 nucleotides align to TRBD1. J was trimmed by 8 bases and V by 10 bases; bases with no gene match: 14. CDR1 is MDHEN, CDR2 SYDVKM, per germline. The CDR3 contains 15 residues. The CDR3 region is CATAITGGGGEKLFF. The CDR3 DNA reads as TGTGCCACCGCAATAACAGGGGGCGGAGGGGAAAAACTGTTTTTT. The entire variable domain, with the rest obtained from reference TRBV28 and TRBJ1-4, is as follows: DVKVTQSSRYLVKRTGEKVFLECVQDMDHENMFWYRQDPGLGLRLIYFSYDVKMKEKGDIPEGYSVSREKKERFSLILESASTNQTSMYLCATAITGGGGEKLFFGSGTQLSVL.

This chain uses TRBV6-5 with TRBJ2-5, with TRBD1 as a possible D gene (6 bases). CDR1 is MNHEY and CDR2 is SVGAGI in the germline V gene. V was cut by 2 bases and J by 4 bases, with 17 bases left in between. The length of the CDR3 is 16 residues. In DNA form, the CDR3 reads TGTGCCAGCAGTTACCAAGGGGCGGACAGTCCAGAGACCCAGTACTTC. Residues: CASSYQGADSPETQYF.